A selection of T cell receptor beta chains follows, all from one sample in a study of T cells after yellow fever vaccination. TCRdb re-analysed the 5' RACE reads in MiXCR, keeping a single row per CDR3 protein. The sample has about 300,000 distinct CDR3 sequences, approximately 4% seen once; the top ten hold approximately 25%. Sequencing was performed on PBMCs, taken 5 days after the yellow fever booster vaccination. Receptors were obtained from a man between 18 and 29 years old who received the YFV17D yellow fever vaccine. Both conserved end residues are part of each CDR3. D genes are given only for firm matches. Clone size is stated in some rows and not others, as once, few, many or a class when expanded.

clone_size	d_call	v_call	j_call	cdr3_nt	cdr3_aa
many	TRBD2	TRBV12-5	TRBJ2-7	TGTGCTAGTGGTTTGGTACGGGGGGGACTTTACGAGCAGTACTTC	CASGLVRGGLYEQYF
-	-	TRBV27	TRBJ2-1	TGTGCCAGCAGTCCACTGGGCATCGATGAGCAGTTCTTC	CASSPLGIDEQFF
many	-	TRBV6-2/TRBV6-3	TRBJ2-1	TGTGCCAGCACCTACGACAGGTACAATGAGCAGTTCTTC	CASTYDRYNEQFF
many	TRBD1	TRBV29-1	TRBJ2-4	TGCAGCGTCACTCGGGGACAGGGGGCTGGTTACATTCAGTACTTC	CSVTRGQGAGYIQYF
many	TRBD1	TRBV7-2	TRBJ2-5	TGTGCCAGCAGCTCGAATGGGGGACAGGGGGAGACCCAGTACTTC	CASSSNGGQGETQYF
-	-	TRBV24-1	TRBJ1-2	TGTGCCACCAGTGATCCTGTAACAGGAGACTATGGCTACACCTTC	CATSDPVTGDYGYTF
-	-	TRBV12-3/TRBV12-4	TRBJ2-3	TGTGCCAGCACCACCACAGATACGCAGTATTTT	CASTTTDTQYF
-	-	TRBV7-8	TRBJ1-6	TGTGCCAGCAGCTCAAGACAGAATAATTCACCCCTCCACTTT	CASSSRQNNSPLHF
many	TRBD1	TRBV7-2	TRBJ1-2	TGTGCCAGCAGCGCTACAGGGGGCACAGGCTACACCTTC	CASSATGGTGYTF
many	-	TRBV7-2	TRBJ2-1	TGTGCCAGCAGCGTAACCCCCCCCACCGCTGAGCAGTTCTTC	CASSVTPPTAEQFF
many	-	TRBV5-1	TRBJ2-7	TGCGCCAGCAGCTTAAGTCAGGGTGGCGCCTACGAGCAGTACTTC	CASSLSQGGAYEQYF
few	TRBD2	TRBV15	TRBJ2-3	TGTGCCACCAGCAAGCGACGCCGACTAGCGGGGGTGGATACGCAGTATTTT	CATSKRRRLAGVDTQYF
few	-	TRBV27	TRBJ1-2	TGTGCCAGCAGAAGAGGGGGAGAAGGCTACACCTTC	CASRRGGEGYTF
-	-	TRBV5-1	TRBJ2-6	TGCGCCAGCAGCTACAGTCTCAGGGGAGCAGGGGCCAACGTCCTGACTTTC	CASSYSLRGAGANVLTF
-	TRBD1	TRBV5-1	TRBJ2-1	TGCGCCAGCAGCTTGGCCACAGGGGAAACAGAGAGCCAGTTCTTC	CASSLATGETESQFF
many	-	TRBV5-1	TRBJ2-3	TGCGCCAGCAGCAGAGCATTAGCAGGGGTGACAGATACGCAGTATTTT	CASSRALAGVTDTQYF
few	-	TRBV7-2	TRBJ1-4	TGTGCCAGCAGCAGCGGAAGGGGGGGAAAACTGTTTTTT	CASSSGRGGKLFF
-	TRBD1	TRBV5-1	TRBJ2-7	TGCGCCAGCAGCTTACAGGGGGGTATCTACGAGCAGTACTTC	CASSLQGGIYEQYF
-	-	TRBV6-1	TRBJ1-3	TGTGCCAGCAGTGAAGCGCCGGTTTCTGGAAACACCATATATTTT	CASSEAPVSGNTIYF
few	TRBD2	TRBV4-2	TRBJ2-7	TGTGCCAGCAGCCTCTCTAGTATGATAGCGGGGGTCGAGCAGTACTTC	CASSLSSMIAGVEQYF
few	-	TRBV10-3	TRBJ2-2	TGTGCCATCAGTGTCGTGGCGAACACCGGGGAGCTGTTTTTT	CAISVVANTGELFF
many	-	TRBV7-2	TRBJ2-4	TGTGCCAGCAGCCCCTGGGGGGCTACCAAAAACATTCAGTACTTC	CASSPWGATKNIQYF
-	TRBD1	TRBV30	TRBJ1-1	TGTGCCTGGAGTATAACAGGGGACACTGAAGCTTTCTTT	CAWSITGDTEAFF
many	-	TRBV28	TRBJ2-3	TGTGCCAGCAAAGCCGGAGGGAATACAGATACGCAGTATTTT	CASKAGGNTDTQYF
-	-	TRBV6-6	TRBJ2-5	TGTGCCAGCAGTTACTCAAACCCAGGGGGAGGTAAAGAGACCCAGTACTTC	CASSYSNPGGGKETQYF
many	-	TRBV5-1	TRBJ2-2	TGCGCCAGCAGCTCAGGACAACCTGGAAGGGAGCTGTTTTTT	CASSSGQPGRELFF
-	-	TRBV6-2/TRBV6-3	TRBJ1-6	TGTGCCAGCAGTTACGTCGCGTCTGGTAATTCACCCCTCCACTTT	CASSYVASGNSPLHF
few	-	TRBV5-4	TRBJ1-1	TGTGCCAGCAGCTTGCAGCAGAACACTGAAGCTTTCTTT	CASSLQQNTEAFF
few	TRBD2	TRBV27	TRBJ2-1	TGTGCCAGCTCCATCGTGGGGGGGGGACTCGAGCAGTTCTTC	CASSIVGGGLEQFF
few	TRBD2	TRBV3-1	TRBJ2-7	TGTGCCAGCAGCCAGACTAGCGGGCCCCACCCCTACGAGCAGTACTTC	CASSQTSGPHPYEQYF
many	TRBD2	TRBV5-1	TRBJ2-7	TGCGCCAGCAGCTTGGAAGCGGGGAGCTACGAGCAGTACTTC	CASSLEAGSYEQYF
-	TRBD1	TRBV3-1	TRBJ1-3	TGTGCCAGCAGCCGACAGGGTGACGGTGGAAACACCATATATTTT	CASSRQGDGGNTIYF
few	TRBD1	TRBV20-1	TRBJ1-4	TGCAGTGCCGCGTCAGGGACAGGAGGTGCAACTAATGAAAAACTGTTTTTT	CSAASGTGGATNEKLFF
few	-	TRBV5-1	TRBJ2-5	TGCGCCAGCAGGAGGGGAGAGACCCAAGAGACCCAGTACTTC	CASRRGETQETQYF
many	-	TRBV4-2	TRBJ1-1	TGTGCCAGCAGCCAAGATGGGGGGCGCACTGAAGCTTTCTTT	CASSQDGGRTEAFF
many	-	TRBV4-2	TRBJ2-4	TGTGCCAGCAGCCAAGATAATGGGGCGTCCACAATTCAGTACTTC	CASSQDNGASTIQYF
few	-	TRBV5-1	TRBJ1-4	TGCGCCAGCAGCTCTCAGGGTACAGCTAATGAAAAACTTTTTTTT	CASSSQGTANEKLFF
many	-	TRBV29-1	TRBJ1-1	TGCAGCGTTGGGATGAACACTGAAGCTTTCTTT	CSVGMNTEAFF
-	TRBD1	TRBV9	TRBJ1-1	TGTGCCAGCGGACAGGGTCCCACTGAAGCTTTCTTT	CASGQGPTEAFF
-	-	TRBV15	TRBJ2-1	TGTGCCACCAGCAGAGTAGGACCCAATGAGCAGTTCTTC	CATSRVGPNEQFF
-	TRBD2	TRBV28	TRBJ2-2	TGTGCCAGCAGTTTCCAGTACTTCAGAGCGGGGGCCCATCCTAACACCGGGGAGCTGTTTTTT	CASSFQYFRAGAHPNTGELFF
few	-	TRBV12-3/TRBV12-4	TRBJ2-5	TGTGCCAGCCTTTCCCTGGGGCAGCAAGAGACCCAGTACTTC	CASLSLGQQETQYF
few	-	TRBV4-3	TRBJ1-5	TGCGCCAGCAGCCAAGATCTCACAGTCAATCAGCCCCAGCATTTT	CASSQDLTVNQPQHF
-	TRBD1	TRBV5-1	TRBJ1-5	TGCGCCAGCAGGCCGACAGGGGGCACCAATCAGCCCCAGCATTTT	CASRPTGGTNQPQHF
many	-	TRBV5-1	TRBJ2-1	TGCGCCAGCAGCTTGTGGCTAGCAGATGAGCAGTTCTTC	CASSLWLADEQFF
many	-	TRBV21-1	TRBJ2-1	TGTGCCAGCCCAAAGCGCCTGGGTAGCGGCTTTTACAATGAGCAGTTCTTC	CASPKRLGSGFYNEQFF
-	-	TRBV10-3	TRBJ2-7	TGTGCCATCGGGACCCCCTACGAGCAGTACTTC	CAIGTPYEQYF
-	-	TRBV18	TRBJ1-3	TGTGCCAGCTCACTCAGGGGCGCGCTGAGCTCTGGAAACACCATATATTTT	CASSLRGALSSGNTIYF
many	-	TRBV24-1	TRBJ2-5	TGTGCCACCAGTGACCCAAGGGCGACGGAGACCCAGTACTTC	CATSDPRATETQYF
-	TRBD1	TRBV7-9	TRBJ2-7	TGTGCCAGCAGGCAGGGACAGGGCTACGAGCAGTACTTC	CASRQGQGYEQYF
many	-	TRBV6-5	TRBJ2-7	TGTGCCAGTAGCCACCGGAGGGTCAGCGGGCTCATCTACGAGCAGTACTTC	CASSHRRVSGLIYEQYF
-	-	TRBV20-1	TRBJ1-1	TGCAGTGCTAGTTGGACAATAATGAACACTGAAGCTTTCTTT	CSASWTIMNTEAFF
-	TRBD2	TRBV7-2	TRBJ2-7	TGTGCCAGCAGCTTAGGATTAGCGGGGGGGCAGCTCGAGCAGTACTTC	CASSLGLAGGQLEQYF
many	TRBD2	TRBV4-1	TRBJ2-3	TGCGCCAGCAGCCCCGGGGAGGGCACGGGTACGCAGTATTTT	CASSPGEGTGTQYF
many	TRBD1	TRBV6-5	TRBJ1-6	TGTGCCAGCTGGGACAGGGGTTATTCACCCCTCCACTTT	CASWDRGYSPLHF
-	TRBD1	TRBV7-9	TRBJ2-7	TGTGCCAGCAGCGCAACACAGGGGGCCTCCTACGAGCAGTACTTC	CASSATQGASYEQYF
many	-	TRBV12-3/TRBV12-4	TRBJ2-2	TGTGCCAGCAGTTTGAGGGGGGCTGGCACCGGGGAGCTGTTTTTT	CASSLRGAGTGELFF